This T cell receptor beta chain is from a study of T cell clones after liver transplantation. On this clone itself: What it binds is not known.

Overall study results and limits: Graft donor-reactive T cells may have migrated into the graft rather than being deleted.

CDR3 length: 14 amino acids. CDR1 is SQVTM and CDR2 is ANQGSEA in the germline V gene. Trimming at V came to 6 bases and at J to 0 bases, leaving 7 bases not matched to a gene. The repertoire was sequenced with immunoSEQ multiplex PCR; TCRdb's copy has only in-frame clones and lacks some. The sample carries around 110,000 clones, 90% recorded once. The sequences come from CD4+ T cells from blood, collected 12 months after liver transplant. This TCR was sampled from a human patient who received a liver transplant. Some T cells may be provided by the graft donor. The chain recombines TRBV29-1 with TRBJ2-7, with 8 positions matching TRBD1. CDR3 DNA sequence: TGCAGCGTAGGGACAGGCGGCACCTCCTACGAGCAGTACTTC. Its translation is CSVGTGGTSYEQYF.